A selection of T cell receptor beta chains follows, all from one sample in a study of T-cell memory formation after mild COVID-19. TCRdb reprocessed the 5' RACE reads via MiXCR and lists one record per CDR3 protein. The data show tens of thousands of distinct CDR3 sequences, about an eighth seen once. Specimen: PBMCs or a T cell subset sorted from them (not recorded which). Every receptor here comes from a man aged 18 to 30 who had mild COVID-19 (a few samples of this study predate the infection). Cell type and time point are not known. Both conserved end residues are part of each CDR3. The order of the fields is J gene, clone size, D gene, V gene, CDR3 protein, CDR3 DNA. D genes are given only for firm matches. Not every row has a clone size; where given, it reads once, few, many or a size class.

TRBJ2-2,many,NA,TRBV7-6,CASSPGSGTNTGELFF,TGTGCCAGCAGCCCAGGGTCGGGGACGAACACCGGGGAGCTGTTTTTT
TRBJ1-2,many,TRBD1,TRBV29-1,CSVEGSGGGYTF,TGCAGCGTTGAGGGGTCAGGGGGAGGCTACACCTTC
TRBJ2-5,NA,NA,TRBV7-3,CASSLRPGSPTEYQETQYF,TGTGCCAGCAGCTTAAGACCAGGATCACCTACAGAATACCAAGAGACCCAGTACTTC
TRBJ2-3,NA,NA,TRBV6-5,CASSWSPRTDTQYF,TGTGCCAGCAGTTGGTCCCCCCGCACAGATACGCAGTATTTT
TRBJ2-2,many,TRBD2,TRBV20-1,CSARGLAGVGGELFF,TGCAGTGCACGGGGACTAGCGGGGGTAGGCGGGGAGCTGTTTTTT
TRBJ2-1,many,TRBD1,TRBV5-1,CASSTGQGSSYNEQFF,TGCGCCAGCAGCACCGGACAGGGGAGCTCCTACAATGAGCAGTTCTTC
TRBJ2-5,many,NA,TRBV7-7,CASSLTRGTQYF,TGTGCTAGCAGCTTGACCAGGGGGACCCAGTACTTC
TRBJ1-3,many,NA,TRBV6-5,CASSYGAFPGNTIYF,TGTGCCAGCAGTTACGGGGCGTTCCCTGGAAACACCATATATTTT
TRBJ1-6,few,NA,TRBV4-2,CASSQEGQSPLHF,TGTGCCAGCAGCCAAGAGGGCCAATCACCCCTCCACTTT
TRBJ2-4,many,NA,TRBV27,CASSSPRAVNIQYF,TGTGCCAGCAGTTCCCCCCGGGCCGTAAACATTCAGTACTTC
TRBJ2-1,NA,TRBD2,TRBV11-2,CASSLGTSGGAEQFF,TGTGCCAGCAGCTTAGGGACTAGCGGGGGGGCCGAGCAGTTCTTC
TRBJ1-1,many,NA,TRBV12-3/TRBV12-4,CASSPAAYTEAFF,TGTGCCAGCAGCCCAGCGGCCTACACTGAAGCTTTCTTT
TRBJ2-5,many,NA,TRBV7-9,CASSSLSGLFYQETQYF,TGTGCCAGCAGCTCCTTAAGTGGGCTGTTTTACCAAGAGACCCAGTACTTC
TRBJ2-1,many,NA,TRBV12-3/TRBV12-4,CASRGGSRNEQFF,TGTGCCAGCCGTGGAGGGTCTCGGAATGAGCAGTTCTTC
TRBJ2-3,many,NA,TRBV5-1,CASSLLGLEMGLTDTQYF,TGCGCCAGCAGCTTGTTGGGGCTAGAGATGGGACTCACAGATACGCAGTATTTT
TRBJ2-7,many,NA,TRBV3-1,CASSQEGRGFISYEQYF,TGTGCCAGCAGCCAAGAGGGTCGGGGGTTCATCTCCTACGAGCAGTACTTC
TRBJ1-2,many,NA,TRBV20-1,CSGEANYGYTF,TGCAGTGGTGAAGCTAACTATGGCTACACCTTC
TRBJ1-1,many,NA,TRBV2,CASSLSTEGTEAFF,TGTGCCAGCAGTCTATCCACGGAGGGCACTGAAGCTTTCTTT
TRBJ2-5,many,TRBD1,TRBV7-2,CASSPGQGGVTQYF,TGTGCCAGCAGCCCAGGACAGGGGGGGGTGACCCAGTACTTC
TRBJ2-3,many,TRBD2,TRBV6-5,CASSYSGRSGGYTDTQYF,TGTGCCAGCAGTTACTCGGGAAGGAGCGGGGGGTACACAGATACGCAGTATTTT
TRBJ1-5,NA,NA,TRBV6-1,CASSAPVTGSAGQPQHF,TGTGCCAGCAGTGCTCCCGTTACAGGGAGTGCGGGCCAGCCCCAGCATTTT
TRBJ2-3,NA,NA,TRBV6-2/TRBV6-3,CASNDSGGSTDTQYF,TGTGCCAGCAACGACTCGGGCGGCTCCACAGATACGCAGTATTTT
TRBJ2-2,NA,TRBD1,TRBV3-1,CASSTGARELFF,TGTGCCAGCAGCACAGGGGCCCGGGAGCTGTTTTTT
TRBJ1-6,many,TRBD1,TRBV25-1,CASSEAGTGGYSPLHF,TGTGCCAGCAGTGAAGCCGGGACAGGGGGCTATTCACCCCTCCACTTT
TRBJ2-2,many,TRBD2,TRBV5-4,CASSFGGADTGELFF,TGTGCCAGCAGCTTCGGGGGGGCGGACACCGGGGAGCTGTTTTTT
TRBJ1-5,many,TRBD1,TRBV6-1,CASSSRTGTSNQPQHF,TGTGCCAGCAGTTCGAGGACAGGGACCAGCAATCAGCCCCAGCATTTT
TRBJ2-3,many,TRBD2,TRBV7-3,CASSSRGGATDTQYF,TGTGCCAGCAGCTCCCGGGGGGGTGCCACAGATACGCAGTATTTT
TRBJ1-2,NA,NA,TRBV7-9,CASSSSGFGYTF,TGTGCCAGCAGCTCCAGCGGTTTCGGCTACACCTTC
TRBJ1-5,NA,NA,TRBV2,CASSEGINQPQHF,TGTGCCAGCAGTGAAGGAATCAATCAGCCCCAGCATTTT
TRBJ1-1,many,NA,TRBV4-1,CASRGITVNTEAFF,TGCGCCAGCAGGGGGATAACAGTGAACACTGAAGCTTTCTTT
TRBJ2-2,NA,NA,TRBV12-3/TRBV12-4,CASGGAYGANTGELFF,TGTGCCAGCGGGGGAGCTTACGGGGCGAACACCGGGGAGCTGTTTTTT
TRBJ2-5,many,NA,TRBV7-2,CASSLGFGDQYF,TGTGCCAGCAGCTTAGGGTTTGGCGACCAGTACTTC
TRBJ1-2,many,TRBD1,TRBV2,CASRPGQGIARNYGYTF,TGTGCCAGCAGACCGGGACAGGGAATCGCAAGGAACTATGGCTACACCTTC
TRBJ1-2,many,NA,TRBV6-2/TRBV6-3,CASEIGGYGYTF,TGTGCCAGTGAAATCGGGGGCTATGGCTACACCTTC
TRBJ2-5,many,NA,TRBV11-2,CASSLSQVETQYF,TGTGCCAGCAGCTTGAGTCAGGTGGAGACCCAGTACTTC
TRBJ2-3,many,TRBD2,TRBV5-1,CASTETSGGMYGDTQYF,TGCGCCAGCACCGAGACTAGCGGGGGGATGTACGGAGATACGCAGTATTTT
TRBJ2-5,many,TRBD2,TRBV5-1,CASSSGAGGGETQYF,TGCGCCAGCAGCTCCGGGGCCGGCGGGGGGGAGACCCAGTACTTC
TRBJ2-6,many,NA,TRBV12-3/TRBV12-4,CASSLVRVRGTAVSGANVLTF,TGTGCCAGCAGTTTAGTTCGCGTTCGGGGGACAGCGGTCTCTGGGGCCAACGTCCTGACTTTC
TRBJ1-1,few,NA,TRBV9,CASSTPRGGLDTEAFF,TGTGCCAGCAGCACTCCAAGGGGGGGATTGGATACTGAAGCTTTCTTT
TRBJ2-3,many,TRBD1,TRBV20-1,CSAEDRGADTQYF,TGCAGTGCCGAGGACAGGGGGGCAGATACGCAGTATTTT
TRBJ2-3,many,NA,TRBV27,CASSFAYSGLLTDTQYF,TGTGCCAGCAGCTTCGCTTACTCGGGACTCCTCACAGATACGCAGTATTTT
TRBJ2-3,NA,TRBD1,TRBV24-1,CATSVADGQGAESDTQYF,TGTGCCACCAGTGTCGCAGACGGACAGGGGGCTGAGTCAGATACGCAGTATTTT
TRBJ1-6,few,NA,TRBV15,CATSRQGYNSPLHF,TGTGCCACCAGCAGACAGGGCTATAATTCACCCCTCCACTTT
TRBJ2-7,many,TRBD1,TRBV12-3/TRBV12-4,CASSPRDRAKKQYF,TGTGCCAGCAGTCCCCGGGACAGGGCTAAGAAGCAGTACTTC
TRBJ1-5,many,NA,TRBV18,CASSETGMSGNQPQHF,TGTGCCAGCTCAGAAACCGGGATGTCGGGCAATCAGCCCCAGCATTTT
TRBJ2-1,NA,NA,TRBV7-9,CASSLGLEGEQFF,TGTGCCAGCAGCTTAGGATTGGAGGGTGAGCAGTTCTTC
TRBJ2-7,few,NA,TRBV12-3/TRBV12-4,CASKILGLPEQYF,TGTGCCAGCAAAATTCTAGGCCTGCCCGAGCAGTACTTC
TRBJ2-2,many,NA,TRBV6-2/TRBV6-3,CASSYGANTGELFF,TGTGCCAGCAGTTACGGGGCGAACACCGGGGAGCTGTTTTTT
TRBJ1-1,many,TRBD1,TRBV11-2,CASSFRGTEAFF,TGTGCCAGCAGCTTCAGGGGGACTGAAGCTTTCTTT
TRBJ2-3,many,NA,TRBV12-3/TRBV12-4,CASSLLRRDTQYF,TGTGCCAGCAGTCTATTGAGAAGAGATACGCAGTATTTT
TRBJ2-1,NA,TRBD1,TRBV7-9,CASSTDRAGNEQFF,TGTGCCAGCAGCACGGACAGGGCTGGGAATGAGCAGTTCTTC
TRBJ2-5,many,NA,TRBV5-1,CASSLQPGDETQYF,TGCGCCAGCAGCTTACAGCCCGGCGACGAGACCCAGTACTTC